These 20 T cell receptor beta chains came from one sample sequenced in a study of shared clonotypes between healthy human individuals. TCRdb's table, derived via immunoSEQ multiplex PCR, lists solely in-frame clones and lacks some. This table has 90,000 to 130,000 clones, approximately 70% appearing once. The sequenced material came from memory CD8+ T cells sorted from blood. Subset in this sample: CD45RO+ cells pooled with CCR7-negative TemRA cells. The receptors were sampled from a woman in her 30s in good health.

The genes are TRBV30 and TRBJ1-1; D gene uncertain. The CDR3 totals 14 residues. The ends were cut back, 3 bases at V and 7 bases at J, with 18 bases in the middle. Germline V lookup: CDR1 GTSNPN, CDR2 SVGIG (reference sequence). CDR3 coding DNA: TGTGCCTGGAGCGGCTCCCGGGCACTCTATGAAGCTTTCTTT. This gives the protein CAWSGSRALYEAFF.

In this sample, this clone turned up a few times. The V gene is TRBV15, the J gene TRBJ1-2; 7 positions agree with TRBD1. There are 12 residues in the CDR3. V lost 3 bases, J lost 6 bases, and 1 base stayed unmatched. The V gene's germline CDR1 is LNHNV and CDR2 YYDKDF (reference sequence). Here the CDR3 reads CATSSQGDGYTF. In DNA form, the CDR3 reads TGTGCCACCAGCAGTCAGGGGGATGGCTACACCTTC.

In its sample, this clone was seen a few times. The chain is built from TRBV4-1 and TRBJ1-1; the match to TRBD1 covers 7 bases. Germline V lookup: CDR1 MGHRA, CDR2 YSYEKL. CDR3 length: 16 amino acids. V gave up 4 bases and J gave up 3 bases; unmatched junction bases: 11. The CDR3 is CASSPRPRDSYTEAFF. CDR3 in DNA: TGCGCCAGCAGCCCGAGACCCCGGGACAGCTACACTGAAGCTTTCTTT.

CDR3 in DNA: TGCGCCAGCAGCCAAGACAGTAGCTCCTACAATGAGCAGTTCTTC. Residues: CASSQDSSSYNEQFF. This chain connects TRBV5-1 to TRBJ2-1; D perhaps matches TRBD1 (5 bases). The V end was cut by 4 bases, the J end by 0 bases, with 11 bases between. Germline-derived CDR1 and CDR2 are SGHRS and YFSETQ. The CDR3 loop spans 15 amino acids.

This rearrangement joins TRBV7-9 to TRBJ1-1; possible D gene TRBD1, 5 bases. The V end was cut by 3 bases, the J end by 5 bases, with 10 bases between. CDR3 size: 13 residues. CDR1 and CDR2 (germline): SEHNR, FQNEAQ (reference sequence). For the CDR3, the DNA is TGTGCCAGCAGCTTGGGGCGTCGAACTGAAGCTTTCTTT. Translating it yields CASSLGRRTEAFF.

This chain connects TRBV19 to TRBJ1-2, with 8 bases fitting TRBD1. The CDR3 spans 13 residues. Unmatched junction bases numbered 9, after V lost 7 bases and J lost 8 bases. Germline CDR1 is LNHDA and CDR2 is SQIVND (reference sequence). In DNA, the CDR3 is TGTGCCAGTACCCCGGACAGGGTAAGAGGCTACACCTTC. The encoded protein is CASTPDRVRGYTF. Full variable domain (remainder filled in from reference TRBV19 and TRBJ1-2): DGGITQSPKYLFRKEGQNVTLSCEQNLNHDAMYWYRQDPGQGLRLIYYSQIVNDFQKGDIAEGYSVSREKKESFPLTVTSAQKNPTAFYLCASTPDRVRGYTFGSGTRLTVV.

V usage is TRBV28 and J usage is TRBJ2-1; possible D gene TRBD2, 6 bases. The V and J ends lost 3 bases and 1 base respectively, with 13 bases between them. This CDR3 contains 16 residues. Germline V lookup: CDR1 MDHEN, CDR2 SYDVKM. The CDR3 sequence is CASSFLRESSYNEQFF. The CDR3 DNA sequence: TGTGCCAGCAGTTTCTTGCGGGAATCTTCCTACAATGAGCAGTTCTTC.

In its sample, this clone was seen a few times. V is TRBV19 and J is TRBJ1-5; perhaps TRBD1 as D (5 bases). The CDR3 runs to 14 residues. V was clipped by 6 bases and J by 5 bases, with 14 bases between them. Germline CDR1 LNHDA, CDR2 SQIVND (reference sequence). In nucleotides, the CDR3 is TGTGCCAGTAGCCCTGGGGCAGGTTATCAGCCCCAGCATTTT. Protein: CASSPGAGYQPQHF. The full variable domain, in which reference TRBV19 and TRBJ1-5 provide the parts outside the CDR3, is DGGITQSPKYLFRKEGQNVTLSCEQNLNHDAMYWYRQDPGQGLRLIYYSQIVNDFQKGDIAEGYSVSREKKESFPLTVTSAQKNPTAFYLCASSPGAGYQPQHFGDGTRLSIL.

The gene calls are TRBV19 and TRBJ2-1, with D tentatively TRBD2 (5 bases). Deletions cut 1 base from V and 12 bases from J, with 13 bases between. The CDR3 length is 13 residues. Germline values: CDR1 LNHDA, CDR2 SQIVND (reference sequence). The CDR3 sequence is CASSIALGSAQFF. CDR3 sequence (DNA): TGTGCCAGTAGTATAGCTCTGGGGAGCGCGCAGTTCTTC.

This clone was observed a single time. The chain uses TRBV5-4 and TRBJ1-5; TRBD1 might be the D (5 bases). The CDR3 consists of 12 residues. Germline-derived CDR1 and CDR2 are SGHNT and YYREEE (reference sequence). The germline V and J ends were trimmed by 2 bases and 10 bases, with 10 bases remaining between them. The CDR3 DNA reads TGTGCCAGCAGCTTAGGGACCGGACCCCAGCATTTT. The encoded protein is CASSLGTGPQHF. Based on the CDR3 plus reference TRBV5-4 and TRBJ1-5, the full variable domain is ETGVTQSPTHLIKTRGQQVTLRCSSQSGHNTVSWYQQALGQGPQFIFQYYREEENGRGNFPPRFSGLQFPNYSSELNVNALELDDSALYLCASSLGTGPQHFGDGTRLSIL.

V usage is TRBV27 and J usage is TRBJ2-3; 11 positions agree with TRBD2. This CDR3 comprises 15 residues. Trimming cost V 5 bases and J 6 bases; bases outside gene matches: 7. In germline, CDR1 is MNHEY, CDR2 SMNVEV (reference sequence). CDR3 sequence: CASSPPGLAADTQYF. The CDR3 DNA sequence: TGTGCCAGCAGTCCCCCGGGACTAGCGGCGGATACGCAGTATTTT.

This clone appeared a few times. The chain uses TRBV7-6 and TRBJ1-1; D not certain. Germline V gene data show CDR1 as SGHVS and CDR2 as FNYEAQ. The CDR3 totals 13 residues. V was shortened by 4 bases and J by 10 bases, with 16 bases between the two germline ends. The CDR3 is CASSWAGGYGAFF. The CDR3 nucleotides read TGTGCCAGCAGCTGGGCTGGAGGTTATGGAGCTTTCTTT.

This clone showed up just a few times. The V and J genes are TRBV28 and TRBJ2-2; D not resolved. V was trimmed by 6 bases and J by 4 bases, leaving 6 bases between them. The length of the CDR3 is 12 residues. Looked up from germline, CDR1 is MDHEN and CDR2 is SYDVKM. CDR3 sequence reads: CASRPRTGELFF. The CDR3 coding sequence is TGTGCCAGCAGACCCCGCACCGGGGAGCTGTTTTTT.

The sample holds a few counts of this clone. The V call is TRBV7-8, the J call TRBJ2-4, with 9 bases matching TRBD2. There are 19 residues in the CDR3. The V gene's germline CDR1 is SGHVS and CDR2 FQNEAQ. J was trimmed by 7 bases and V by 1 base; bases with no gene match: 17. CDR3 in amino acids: CASSLVLRASGNKENIQYF. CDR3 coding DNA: TGTGCCAGCAGCTTAGTATTGAGGGCTAGCGGGAATAAAGAGAACATTCAGTACTTC.

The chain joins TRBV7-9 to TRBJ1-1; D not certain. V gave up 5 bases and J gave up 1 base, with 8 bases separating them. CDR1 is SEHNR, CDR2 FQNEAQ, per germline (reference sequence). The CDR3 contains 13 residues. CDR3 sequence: CASSPRGNTEAFF. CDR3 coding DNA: TGTGCCAGCAGCCCACGGGGGAACACTGAAGCTTTCTTT.

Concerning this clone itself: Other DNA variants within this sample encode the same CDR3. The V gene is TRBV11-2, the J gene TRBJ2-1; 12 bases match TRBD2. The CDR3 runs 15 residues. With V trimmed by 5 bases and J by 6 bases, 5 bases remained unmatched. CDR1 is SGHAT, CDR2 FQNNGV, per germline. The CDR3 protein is CASSLGTSGLNEQFF. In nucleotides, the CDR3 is TGTGCCAGCAGCCTTGGGACTAGCGGGCTCAATGAGCAGTTCTTC.

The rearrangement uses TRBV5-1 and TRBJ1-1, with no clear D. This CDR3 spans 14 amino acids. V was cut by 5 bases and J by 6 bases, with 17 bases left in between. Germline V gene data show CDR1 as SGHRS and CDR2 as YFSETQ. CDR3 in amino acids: CASSNAGVGPEAFF. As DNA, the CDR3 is TGCGCCAGCAGTAATGCGGGCGTGGGTCCTGAAGCTTTCTTT. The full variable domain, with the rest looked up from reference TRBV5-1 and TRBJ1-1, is KAGVTQTPRYLIKTRGQQVTLSCSPISGHRSVSWYQQTPGQGLQFLFEYFSETQRNKGNFPGRFSGRQFSNSRSEMNVSTLELGDSALYLCASSNAGVGPEAFFGQGTRLTVV.

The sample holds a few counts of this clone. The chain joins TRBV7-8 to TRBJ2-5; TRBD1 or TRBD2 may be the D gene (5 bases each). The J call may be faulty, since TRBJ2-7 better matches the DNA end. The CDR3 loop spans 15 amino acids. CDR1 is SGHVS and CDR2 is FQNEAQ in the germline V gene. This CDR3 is CASSLYQGPSYEQYF. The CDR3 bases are TGTGCCAGCAGCTTATACCAGGGACCCTCCTACGAGCAGTACTTC.

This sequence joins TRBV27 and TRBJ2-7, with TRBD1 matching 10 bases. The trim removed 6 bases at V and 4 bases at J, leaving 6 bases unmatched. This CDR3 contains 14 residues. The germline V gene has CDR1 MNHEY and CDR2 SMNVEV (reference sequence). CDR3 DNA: TGTGCCAGCAGAGGACAGGGGGTTCGGTACGAGCAGTACTTC. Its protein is CASRGQGVRYEQYF.

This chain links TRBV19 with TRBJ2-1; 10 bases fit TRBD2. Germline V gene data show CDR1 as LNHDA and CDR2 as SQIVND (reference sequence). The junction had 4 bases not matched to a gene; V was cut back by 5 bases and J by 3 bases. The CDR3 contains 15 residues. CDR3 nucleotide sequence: TGTGCCAGTAGTGGTACTAGCGGGATCTACAATGAGCAGTTCTTC. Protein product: CASSGTSGIYNEQFF. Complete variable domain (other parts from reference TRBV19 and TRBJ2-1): DGGITQSPKYLFRKEGQNVTLSCEQNLNHDAMYWYRQDPGQGLRLIYYSQIVNDFQKGDIAEGYSVSREKKESFPLTVTSAQKNPTAFYLCASSGTSGIYNEQFFGPGTRLTVL.